The source of this T cell receptor (beta chain) is a study of CD8 T cell repertoires and HIV-1 epitope variants. The CDR3 covers 14 residues. The germline gives CDR1 SNHLY, CDR2 FYNNEI. The V and J ends lost 7 bases and 7 bases, in that order; junction bases with no gene match: 8. Produced via immunoSEQ multiplex PCR; TCRdb's table is partial and in-frame only. This table has approximately 2,500 clones, roughly 69% appearing once. To note about this clone: The antigen remains undetermined.

J is TRBJ2-1 and V is TRBV2; 9 positions agree with TRBD2. The material sequenced was cultured CD8+ T cells derived from PBMCs. The source is a male donor with HIV. CDR3 region: CASILAGPYNEQFF. CDR3 DNA: TGTGCCAGCATTCTAGCGGGACCGTATAATGAGCAGTTCTTC.